Below, 16 T cell receptor beta chains from the same sample are listed, as sequenced in a study of cytomegalovirus exposure and HLA in healthy donors. PCR used 60 Vbeta primers and 13 Jbeta primers. Produced via immunoSEQ multiplex PCR; TCRdb's table is partial and in-frame only. The table has about 160,000 clones, approximately 80% seen once. Sequences were obtained from PBMCs. These receptors all stem from a young man in good health and CMV-seropositive.

The rearrangement links TRBV7-8 to TRBJ1-2; a possible D gene is TRBD1 (6 bases). The germline CDR1 and CDR2 sequences are SGHVS and FQNEAQ. The length of the CDR3 is 14 residues. V was pared by 0 bases and J by 8 bases, with 13 bases between. CDR3 DNA: TGTGCCAGCAGCTTAGCGCTGGGGGCTCAAGGCTACACCTTC. This codes for CASSLALGAQGYTF.

The CDR3 here is CATSRDRDPGRGNEQFF. The CDR3 nucleotides are TGTGCCACCAGCAGAGATAGGGATCCAGGGAGGGGGAATGAGCAGTTCTTC. The chain employs TRBV15 and TRBJ2-1, with a possible D match to TRBD2 (7 bases). Trimming removed 0 bases at V and 7 bases at J, with 19 bases between. Germline CDR1 and CDR2: LNHNV and YYDKDF (reference sequence). The CDR3 consists of 17 residues.

V is TRBV13 and J is TRBJ2-2; a possible D gene is TRBD1 (6 bases). Deletions cut 5 bases from V and 4 bases from J, with 11 bases between. Germline V lookup: CDR1 PRHDT, CDR2 FYEKMQ (reference sequence). The CDR3 length is 14 residues. CDR3 sequence (DNA): TGTGCCAGCAGCAGACAGGCGATCACCGGGGAGCTGTTTTTT. Protein: CASSRQAITGELFF.

A few counts support this clone. This rearrangement joins TRBV6-1 to TRBJ1-5, with 7 bases that match TRBD1. The CDR3 spans 15 residues. Losses at the gene ends were 8 bases for V and 9 bases for J; bases not matched to a gene: 16. Germline V lookup: CDR1 MNHNS, CDR2 SASEGT. The CDR3 reads CASSTGEQGSAPQHF. The CDR3 DNA reads TGTGCCAGCTCCACTGGGGAACAGGGGTCAGCGCCCCAGCATTTT.

The chain employs TRBV25-1 and TRBJ2-5; 9 bases align to TRBD2. The length of the CDR3 is 15 residues. Germline V lookup: CDR1 MGHDK, CDR2 SYGVNS. The V and J ends lost 1 base and 11 bases, in that order; junction bases with no gene match: 11. The CDR3 region has the DNA TGTGCCAGCAGTGAATTCGGGACTAGCAACCCCGGGCAGTACTTC. Translating it yields CASSEFGTSNPGQYF.

This sequence joins TRBV11-2 and TRBJ2-7; possible D gene TRBD2, 6 bases. Trimming took off 2 bases at V and 5 bases at J, with 13 bases between the two ends. CDR3 length: 14 residues. Per the germline V gene, CDR1 is SGHAT and CDR2 is FQNNGV. The CDR3 region has the DNA TGTGCCAGCAGCTTATCACTAGCTGTCAACGAGCAGTACTTC. This codes for CASSLSLAVNEQYF.

The chain joins TRBV4-1 to TRBJ2-1; 10 bases match TRBD2. The germline CDR1 and CDR2 sequences are MGHRA and YSYEKL. The CDR3 loop spans 18 amino acids. J gave up 7 bases and V 0 bases, and 12 bases lay outside the gene matches. The CDR3 nucleotides read TGCGCCAGCAGCCAAGATAGAATCCTAGCGGGAGTAGAAAATGAGCAGTTCTTC. Protein: CASSQDRILAGVENEQFF.

Only a few counts were recorded for this clone. The rearrangement joins TRBV9 to TRBJ2-7; 9 bases fit TRBD1. There are 14 residues in the CDR3. Germline-derived CDR1 and CDR2 are SGDLS and YYNGEE. The V segment lost 3 bases and the J segment 6 bases; nucleotides outside the gene matches: 7. CDR3: CASSAQGARGEQYF. In DNA form, the CDR3 reads TGTGCCAGCAGCGCACAGGGGGCGAGGGGCGAGCAGTACTTC.

The chain joins TRBV6-4 to TRBJ2-1, with 10 bases aligning to TRBD2. V trimming: 4 bases; J trimming: 6 bases; junction bases outside the gene matches: 12. CDR1 and CDR2 from the germline V gene are MRHNA and SNTAGT. The CDR3 consists of 17 residues. The CDR3 sequence is CASSVNGASGGFNEQFF. In DNA form, the CDR3 reads TGTGCCAGCAGTGTCAACGGGGCTAGCGGGGGTTTCAATGAGCAGTTCTTC.

The chain couples TRBV11-2 to TRBJ1-3; 9 nucleotides match TRBD1. The germline CDR1 and CDR2 sequences are SGHAT and FQNNGV. The CDR3 is 17 residues long. The V segment lost 1 base and the J segment 0 bases; nucleotides outside the gene matches: 4. CDR3 in DNA: TGTGCCAGCAGCTTAGGGGGACAGGGATTCTCTGGAAACACCATATATTTT. Translating it yields CASSLGGQGFSGNTIYF.

The V gene is TRBV29-1, the J gene TRBJ2-1; 8 positions match TRBD1. There are 12 residues in the CDR3. Germline trimming cut 6 bases from V and 6 bases from J; bases unmatched to any gene: 4. Germline V gene sequence: CDR1 SQVTM, CDR2 ANQGSEA. This chain's CDR3 is CSVDRDGNEQFF. Here the CDR3 DNA reads TGCAGCGTGGACAGGGATGGCAATGAGCAGTTCTTC.

The chain couples TRBV10-3 to TRBJ1-5; D call uncertain. The CDR3 contains 13 residues. Germline V gene data show CDR1 as ENHRY and CDR2 as SYGVKD. V shed 10 bases and J shed 7 bases, with 17 bases lying between them. For the CDR3, the DNA is TGTGCCACCCGAAAGGAAGAGGGACAGCCCCAGCATTTT. It translates to CATRKEEGQPQHF.

This clone was observed once. The CDR3 sequence is CASSLEGATTEAFF. The CDR3 nucleotides are TGTGCCAGCAGCTTGGAGGGGGCGACTACTGAAGCTTTCTTT. The chain recombines TRBV11-2 with TRBJ1-1; 7 bases fit TRBD1. Germline assignment: CDR1 SGHAT and CDR2 FQNNGV. With 3 bases clipped from V and 5 bases from J, the junction kept 6 bases outside the gene matches. The CDR3 contains 14 residues.

The V and J genes are TRBV6-5 and TRBJ1-2; D unresolved. The germline V and J ends were trimmed by 0 bases and 6 bases, with 14 bases remaining between them. Per germline, CDR1 MNHEY and CDR2 SVGAGI. This CDR3 is built from 15 residues. CDR3 sequence (DNA): TGTGCCAGCAGTTACTCGTCTGGGTGGAGGCATGGCTACACCTTC. Its translation: CASSYSSGWRHGYTF.

The count of this clone is one. The CDR3: CASSHSGTASYNSPLHF. Here the CDR3 DNA reads TGTGCCAGCAGCCACTCTGGGACAGCCTCTTATAATTCACCCCTCCACTTT. The chain employs TRBV4-2 and TRBJ1-6, with TRBD1 identical over 7 bases. The trim removed 3 bases at V and 4 bases at J, leaving 9 bases unmatched. This CDR3 is 17 amino acids long. Germline lookup yields CDR1 LGHNA and CDR2 YNFKEQ.

The CDR3 is CASSRTGWEKLFF. The DNA of the CDR3 is TGTGCCAGCAGTAGGACAGGGTGGGAAAAACTGTTTTTT. V usage is TRBV6-5 and J usage is TRBJ1-4; 8 bases are a match to TRBD1. J was trimmed by 8 bases and V by 5 bases; bases with no gene match: 4. This CDR3 spans 13 amino acids. Germline V gene lookup returns CDR1 MNHEY and CDR2 SVGAGI.